The rows below give T cell receptor beta chains drawn from one sample of a study of blood T cells in healthy people across ages. Each CDR3 protein is one row after TCRdb ran MiXCR on the 5' RACE reads. Altogether around 650,000 distinct CDR3 sequences are present, less than 45% being singletons, with the ten largest covering around 30%. Material for sequencing was blood. The receptors were gathered from an older man in good health. CDR3s include the opening cysteine and the closing phenylalanine or tryptophan. The D gene is left open where the match is weak. Clone size is not always given. Where it is, it says once, few, many or a class for expanded clones.

TRBJ2-1	TRBV6-1	NA	TRBD2	CASSRITSGRVSSYNEQFF	TGTGCCAGCAGCCGAATAACTAGCGGGAGGGTCAGCTCCTACAATGAGCAGTTCTTC
TRBJ1-2	TRBV10-1	NA	NA	CASSAYREADYGYTF	TGCGCCAGCAGTGCATACAGGGAAGCTGACTATGGCTACACCTTC
TRBJ2-3	TRBV20-1	NA	TRBD2	CSAKTSGRSDTQYF	TGCAGTGCGAAGACTAGCGGGAGATCAGATACGCAGTATTTT
TRBJ1-1	TRBV5-1	many	NA	CASSPSPDRMNTEAFF	TGCGCCAGCAGCCCCTCTCCTGACAGGATGAACACTGAAGCTTTCTTT
TRBJ2-4	TRBV12-3/TRBV12-4	NA	TRBD1	CASSSNAPGTGPKNIQYF	TGTGCCAGCAGTTCTAACGCCCCCGGGACAGGGCCGAAAAACATTCAGTACTTC
TRBJ2-3	TRBV7-8	NA	NA	CASSLYRGDTDTQYF	TGTGCCAGCAGCTTATATCGCGGGGACACAGATACGCAGTATTTT
TRBJ2-7	TRBV6-2/TRBV6-3	NA	NA	CASSYFLYEQYF	TGTGCCAGCAGTTACTTCCTCTACGAGCAGTACTTC
TRBJ1-1	TRBV7-8	NA	NA	CASSPRVDGNTEAFF	TGTGCCAGCAGCCCCCGGGTAGACGGGAACACTGAAGCTTTCTTT
TRBJ2-1	TRBV6-1	NA	TRBD1	CASTGTGGLNEQFF	TGTGCCAGCACAGGGACAGGGGGTCTGAATGAGCAGTTCTTC
TRBJ2-1	TRBV28	few	TRBD2	CASSLGLAGMHSYNEQFF	TGTGCCAGCAGCCTCGGACTAGCGGGTATGCACTCCTACAATGAGCAGTTCTTC
TRBJ2-4	TRBV4-1	many	TRBD1	CASSQLRGREYIQYF	TGCGCCAGCAGCCAGCTCAGGGGGCGCGAGTACATTCAGTACTTC
TRBJ2-5	TRBV7-2	NA	TRBD2	CASSLRSGGAVGETQYF	TGTGCCAGCAGCTTAAGAAGCGGGGGGGCGGTCGGGGAGACCCAGTACTTC
TRBJ2-7	TRBV3-1	NA	TRBD2	CASSQVAGGPDEQYF	TGTGCCAGCAGCCAAGTTGCGGGAGGGCCAGACGAGCAGTACTTC
TRBJ2-1	TRBV4-1	NA	TRBD1	CASSQDSGTGGEQFF	TGCGCCAGCAGCCAAGATTCCGGGACAGGGGGTGAGCAGTTCTTC
TRBJ1-6	TRBV5-1	few	NA	CASSLGSSYNSPLHF	TGCGCCAGCAGCTTGGGAAGCTCCTATAATTCACCCCTCCACTTT
TRBJ2-7	TRBV6-1	NA	NA	CASRDGSISSSYNEQYF	TGTGCCAGCAGGGACGGGAGTATATCCAGCTCCTACAATGAGCAGTACTTC
TRBJ2-1	TRBV11-3	NA	TRBD1	CASSHGTGKSETQFF	TGTGCCAGCAGCCACGGGACAGGGAAGTCGGAGACCCAGTTCTTC
TRBJ2-1	TRBV25-1	NA	NA	CASSEYYNEQFF	TGTGCCAGCAGTGAATACTACAATGAGCAGTTCTTC
TRBJ2-7	TRBV5-1	NA	NA	CASSLGDRNNYEQYF	TGCGCCAGCAGCTTGGGAGACCGTAACAACTACGAGCAGTACTTC
TRBJ2-1	TRBV15	NA	NA	CATSRGEGSGNEQFF	TGTGCCACCAGCAGAGGTGAAGGGTCGGGCAATGAGCAGTTCTTC
TRBJ2-3	TRBV29-1	few	NA	CSVSAASTDTQYF	TGCAGCGTTTCAGCGGCTAGCACAGATACGCAGTATTTT
TRBJ1-5	TRBV6-1	NA	NA	CASSESAINQPQHF	TGTGCCAGCAGTGAATCGGCGATCAATCAGCCCCAGCATTTT
TRBJ1-2	TRBV12-3/TRBV12-4	NA	TRBD1	CASSNIQGAGGYTF	TGTGCCAGCAGTAACATACAGGGGGCGGGAGGCTACACCTTC
TRBJ1-2	TRBV10-3	few	NA	CAISETQAGYGYTF	TGTGCCATCAGTGAGACCCAGGCCGGCTATGGCTACACCTTC
TRBJ1-5	TRBV24-1	few	NA	CATRQGNQPQHF	TGTGCCACCAGACAGGGCAATCAGCCCCAGCATTTT
TRBJ2-7	TRBV5-5	NA	TRBD2	CASNPTSGGYEQYF	TGTGCCAGCAACCCGACTAGCGGGGGTTACGAGCAGTACTTC
TRBJ1-2	TRBV2	few	NA	CASSPTGKGIGYTF	TGTGCCAGCAGCCCAACAGGGAAAGGAATAGGCTACACCTTC
TRBJ2-7	TRBV24-1	NA	NA	CATSGPSYEQYF	TGTGCCACCAGTGGTCCTAGCTACGAGCAGTACTTC
TRBJ2-1	TRBV11-2	few	NA	CASSPDPSNEQFF	TGTGCCAGCAGCCCAGACCCCAGCAATGAGCAGTTCTTC
TRBJ2-1	TRBV20-1	NA	TRBD2	CSARGTGLAVYEQFF	TGCAGTGCTAGAGGTACGGGACTAGCGGTTTATGAGCAGTTCTTC
TRBJ1-4	TRBV3-1	few	TRBD1	CASSQGGGTAGELFF	TGTGCCAGCAGCCAAGGGGGCGGGACAGCGGGTGAACTGTTTTTT
TRBJ2-1	TRBV10-3	few	NA	CAISESTWQAGQFF	TGTGCCATCAGTGAGTCGACGTGGCAGGCGGGGCAGTTCTTC
TRBJ1-1	TRBV20-1	NA	TRBD1	CSASPGQQNTEAFF	TGCAGTGCTAGTCCGGGACAGCAGAACACTGAAGCTTTCTTT
TRBJ1-1	TRBV5-1	NA	NA	CASKSGEGRTNTEAFF	TGCGCCAGCAAGAGTGGCGAAGGACGGACGAACACTGAAGCTTTCTTT
TRBJ1-5	TRBV7-2	NA	NA	CASSLNTGGINQPQHF	TGTGCCAGCAGCTTAAATACGGGGGGCATCAATCAGCCCCAGCATTTT
TRBJ2-2	TRBV5-1	NA	NA	CASSSTGNTGELFF	TGCGCCAGCAGCTCAACCGGGAACACCGGGGAGCTGTTTTTT
TRBJ2-4	TRBV14	few	NA	CASSLLEAKNIQYF	TGTGCCAGCAGCTTGCTAGAAGCCAAAAACATTCAGTACTTC
TRBJ2-2	TRBV12-3/TRBV12-4	NA	TRBD1	CASSLEGGVKTGELFF	TGTGCCAGCAGTCTTGAAGGGGGCGTCAAGACCGGGGAGCTGTTTTTT
TRBJ2-7	TRBV5-4	few	TRBD2	CASSPTSGRAVYEQYF	TGTGCCAGCAGCCCCACTAGCGGGAGGGCCGTGTACGAGCAGTACTTC
TRBJ2-5	TRBV7-2	NA	TRBD2	CASSSRRRAGGETQYF	TGTGCCAGCAGCTCTCGGCGACGAGCGGGGGGTGAGACCCAGTACTTC
TRBJ2-7	TRBV11-2	few	TRBD2	CASSLRFSSGGSSYEQYF	TGTGCCAGCAGCTTACGGTTCTCTAGCGGGGGGAGCTCCTACGAGCAGTACTTC
TRBJ1-5	TRBV27	NA	TRBD1	CASRQGVNQPQHF	TGTGCCAGCAGACAGGGGGTGAATCAGCCCCAGCATTTT
TRBJ1-6	TRBV6-6	few	NA	CASSPGKDNSPLHF	TGTGCCAGCAGTCCCGGAAAAGACAATTCACCCCTCCACTTT
TRBJ2-6	TRBV24-1	few	NA	CATRSEFSGANVLTF	TGTGCCACCCGTTCAGAGTTCTCTGGGGCCAACGTCCTGACTTTC
TRBJ2-4	TRBV7-9	NA	TRBD1	CASSRPGQENIQYF	TGTGCCAGCAGTCGACCGGGACAGGAAAACATTCAGTACTTC
TRBJ2-3	TRBV4-2	NA	TRBD2	CASSQSAAGGPTDTQYF	TGTGCCAGCAGCCAATCGGCAGCGGGAGGCCCCACAGATACGCAGTATTTT
TRBJ2-7	TRBV10-3	NA	NA	CAISESGRRGWVGGEQYF	TGTGCCATCAGTGAGTCCGGCAGGAGAGGATGGGTGGGAGGCGAGCAGTACTTC
TRBJ2-7	TRBV29-1	NA	TRBD2	CSVRAGISYEQYF	TGCAGCGTAAGAGCGGGAATCTCCTACGAGCAGTACTTC
TRBJ2-2	TRBV9	NA	NA	CASSALDWAGELFF	TGTGCCAGCAGCGCCCTAGATTGGGCCGGGGAGCTGTTTTTT
TRBJ1-6	TRBV4-1	NA	TRBD1	CASSQGGTGVSPPHF	TGCGCCAGCAGCCAAGGCGGGACAGGGGTTTCACCCCCCCACTTT
TRBJ1-5	TRBV15	NA	TRBD1	CATSRDRDRDQPQHF	TGTGCCACCAGCAGAGACCGGGACAGGGATCAGCCCCAGCATTTT
TRBJ2-7	TRBV5-6	few	TRBD2	CASLKRGFYEQYF	TGTGCCAGCCTCAAGCGGGGTTTCTACGAGCAGTACTTC
TRBJ2-5	TRBV20-1	NA	TRBD2	CSAKRLAGLPQETQYF	TGCAGTGCTAAAAGACTAGCGGGGCTTCCGCAAGAGACCCAGTACTTC
TRBJ2-1	TRBV15	NA	TRBD2	CATSRAHSGLAGYNEQFF	TGTGCCACCAGCAGAGCCCATAGTGGACTAGCGGGGTACAATGAGCAGTTCTTC
TRBJ2-1	TRBV20-1	few	NA	CSAAADNEQFF	TGCAGTGCTGCTGCGGACAATGAGCAGTTCTTC